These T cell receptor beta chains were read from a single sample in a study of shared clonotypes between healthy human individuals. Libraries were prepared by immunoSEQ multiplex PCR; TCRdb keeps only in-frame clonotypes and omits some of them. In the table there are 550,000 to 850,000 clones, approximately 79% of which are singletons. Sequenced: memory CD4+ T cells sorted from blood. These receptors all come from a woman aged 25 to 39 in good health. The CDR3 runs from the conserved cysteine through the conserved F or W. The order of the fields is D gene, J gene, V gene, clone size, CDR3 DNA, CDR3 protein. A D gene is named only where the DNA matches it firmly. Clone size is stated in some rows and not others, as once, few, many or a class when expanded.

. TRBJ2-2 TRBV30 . TGTGCCTGCCCCCGGCGGGTGGCGGGGGAGCTGTTTTTT CACPRRVAGELFF
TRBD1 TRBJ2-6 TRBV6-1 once TGTGCCAGCAGAGACAGGGGATCTGGGGCCAACGTCCTGACTTTC CASRDRGSGANVLTF
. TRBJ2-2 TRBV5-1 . TGCGCCAGCAGCTTGGATGTGAACACCGGGGAGCTGTTTTTT CASSLDVNTGELFF
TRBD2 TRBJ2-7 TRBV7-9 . TGTGCCAGCAGCCCGAGTCTTGGAGCGGGAGCCTCCTACGAGCAGTACTTC CASSPSLGAGASYEQYF
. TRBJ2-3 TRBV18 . TGTGCCAGCTCACAGACACGTAGCACAGATACGCAGTATTTT CASSQTRSTDTQYF
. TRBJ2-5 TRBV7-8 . TGTGCCAGCAGCTCGGACCTAGCGTCAGAGACCCAGTACTTC CASSSDLASETQYF
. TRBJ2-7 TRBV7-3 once TGTGCCAGCAGCAGAACGAGCTCCTACGAGCAGTACTTC CASSRTSSYEQYF
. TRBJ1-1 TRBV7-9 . TGTGCCAGCAGCTTAGAGGGGGGAACTGAAGCTTTCTTT CASSLEGGTEAFF
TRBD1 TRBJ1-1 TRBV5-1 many TGCGCCAGCAGCTTTCAGGGGGCTCAAACTGAAGCTTTCTTT CASSFQGAQTEAFF
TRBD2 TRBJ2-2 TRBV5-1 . TGCGCCAGCGCCCCGACGGGACTAGCGGACACCGGGGAGCTGTTTTTT CASAPTGLADTGELFF
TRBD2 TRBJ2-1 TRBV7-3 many TGTGCCAGCAGCTCCCCTAGCGGGAACCTCTACGGTGAGCAGTTCTTC CASSSPSGNLYGEQFF
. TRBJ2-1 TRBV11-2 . TGTGCCAGCAGCTTACAGTCCTACAATGAGCAGTTCTTC CASSLQSYNEQFF
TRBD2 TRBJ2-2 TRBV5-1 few TGCGCCAGCATGAGCGGGACTAACACCGGGGAGCTGTTTTTT CASMSGTNTGELFF
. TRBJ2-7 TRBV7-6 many TGTGCCAGCAGCCGGGCTAGCGATTCCGGAAAGCAGTACTTC CASSRASDSGKQYF
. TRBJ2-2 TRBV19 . TGTGCCAGTAGTATAGGAGACTATAACACCGGGGAGCTGTTTTTT CASSIGDYNTGELFF
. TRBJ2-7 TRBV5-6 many TGTGCCAGCAGCCGAACGAGTAGTGGATGGGACGAGCAGTACTTC CASSRTSSGWDEQYF
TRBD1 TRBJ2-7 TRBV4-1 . TGCGCCAGCAGCCACGAGGGACAGGGGACGCACGAGCAGTACTTC CASSHEGQGTHEQYF
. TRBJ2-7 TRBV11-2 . TGTGCCAGCAGCTCGCTCTACGAGCAGTACTTC CASSSLYEQYF
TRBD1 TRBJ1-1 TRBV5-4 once TGTGCCAGCAGCTTAGGGGACAGACACACTGAAGCTTTCTTT CASSLGDRHTEAFF
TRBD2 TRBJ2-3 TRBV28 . TGTGCCAGCAGTCCCTGGACTAGCGGGAGGAAAGATACGCAGTATTTT CASSPWTSGRKDTQYF
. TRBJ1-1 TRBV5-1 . TGCGCCAGCAGCATTAATACAGGGAACACTGAAGCTTTCTTT CASSINTGNTEAFF
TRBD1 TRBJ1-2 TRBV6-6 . TGTGCCAGCAGTTACAGGACAGGGCCAACTAACTATGGCTACACCTTC CASSYRTGPTNYGYTF
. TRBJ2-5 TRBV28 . TGTGCCAGCAGGGTCGGAGAGACCCAGTACTTC CASRVGETQYF
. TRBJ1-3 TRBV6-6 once TGTGCCAGCAGTTACTCGTACAGCTCTGGAAACACCATATATTTT CASSYSYSSGNTIYF
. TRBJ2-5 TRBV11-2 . TGTGCCAGCAGCGGATCGGGCCTTAAGGAGACCCAGTACTTC CASSGSGLKETQYF
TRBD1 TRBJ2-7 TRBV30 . TGTGCCTGGAGTGGGGACAGGGACGAGCAGTACTTC CAWSGDRDEQYF
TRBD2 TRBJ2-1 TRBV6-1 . TGTGCCAGCATTAGGGCTAGCGGGAGTCTCGATGAGCAGTTCTTC CASIRASGSLDEQFF
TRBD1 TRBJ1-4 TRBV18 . TGTGCCAGCTCACCACCGGGACAGGGTAATGAAAAACTGTTTTTT CASSPPGQGNEKLFF
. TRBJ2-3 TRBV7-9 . TGTGCCAGCAGCTACCTGGGGGGGCTAGCGGTCACAGATACGCAGTATTTT CASSYLGGLAVTDTQYF
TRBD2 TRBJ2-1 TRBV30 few TGTGCCTGGAGTGTACTAGCGGGGGGCTACAATGAGCAGTTCTTC CAWSVLAGGYNEQFF
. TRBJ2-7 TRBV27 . TGTGCCAGCAGTCTACGGTCCCCCTCCTACGAGCAGTACTTC CASSLRSPSYEQYF
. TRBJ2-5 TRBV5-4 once TGTGCCAGCAGCAGCGCGAAGGGGGCCCAGTACTTC CASSSAKGAQYF
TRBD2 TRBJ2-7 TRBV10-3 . TGTGCCATCAGTGGATTAGCGGGAGGGACCTACGAGCAGTACTTC CAISGLAGGTYEQYF
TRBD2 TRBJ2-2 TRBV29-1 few TGCAGCGTTCAGCGGGAGGTGGGCGGGGAGCTGTTTTTT CSVQREVGGELFF
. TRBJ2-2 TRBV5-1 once TGCGCCAGCACCTTAGACAGGATCACCACCGGGGAGCTGTTTTTT CASTLDRITTGELFF
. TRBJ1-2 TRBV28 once TGTGCCATTTCCCTCACAGGTGATGGCTACACCTTC CAISLTGDGYTF
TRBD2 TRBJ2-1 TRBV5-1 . TGCGCCAGCAGCTTGGATGGCGGGAGCTCCTACAATGAGCAGTTCTTC CASSLDGGSSYNEQFF
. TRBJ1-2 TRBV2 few TGTGCCAGCAGTGGCCAGCAGGGGCGCTATGGCTACACCTTC CASSGQQGRYGYTF
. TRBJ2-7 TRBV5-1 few TGCGCCAGCAGCTTGGGGGACCGTGCCTACGAGCAGTACTTC CASSLGDRAYEQYF
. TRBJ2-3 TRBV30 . TGTGCCTGGAGTCGGGGCGCTACAGATACGCAGTATTTT CAWSRGATDTQYF
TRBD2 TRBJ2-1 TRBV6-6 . TGTGCCAGCAGTACCGGGACTAACTACAATGAGCAGTTCTTC CASSTGTNYNEQFF
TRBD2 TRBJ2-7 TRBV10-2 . TGCGCCAGCAGTGATTTCGGGGGGGCCACCCACGAGCAGTACTTC CASSDFGGATHEQYF
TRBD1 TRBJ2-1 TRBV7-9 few TGTGCCAGCAGCAACGACAGGGGGATGTTAGATGAGCAGTTCTTC CASSNDRGMLDEQFF
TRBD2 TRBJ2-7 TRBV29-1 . TGCAGCGTTGAACTAAGAGGGACTAGCGGGTTCTCCTACGAGCAGTACTTC CSVELRGTSGFSYEQYF
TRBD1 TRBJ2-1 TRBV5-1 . TGCGCCAGCAGCGGGTGGACAGGCAACAATGAGCAGTTCTTC CASSGWTGNNEQFF
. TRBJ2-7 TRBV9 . TGTGCCAGCAATATAGGGGGAGGAGCCTACGAGCAGTACTTC CASNIGGGAYEQYF
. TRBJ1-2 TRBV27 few TGTGCCAGCAGCGTGAGCCCCGACAGAAACTATGGCTACACCTTC CASSVSPDRNYGYTF
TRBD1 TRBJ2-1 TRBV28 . TGTGCCAGCAGTTTATGGACAGGGGTTGAGCAGTTCTTC CASSLWTGVEQFF
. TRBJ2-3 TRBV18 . TGTGCCAGCTCGACATACGGGGAGGGCACAGATACGCAGTATTTT CASSTYGEGTDTQYF
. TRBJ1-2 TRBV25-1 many TGTGCCAGCAGTCCCCGGGAGAAAGAAGGCTACACCTTC CASSPREKEGYTF
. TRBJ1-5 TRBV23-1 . TGCGCCAGCAGTCAATCGGATAGGTTTAGCAATCAGCCCCAGCATTTT CASSQSDRFSNQPQHF
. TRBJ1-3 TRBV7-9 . TGTGCCAGCAGCCAGCAGGGTTTTGGAAACACCATATATTTT CASSQQGFGNTIYF
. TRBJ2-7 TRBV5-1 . TGCGCCAGCAGCTTACTGGGGACCTCGAACTACGAGCAGTACTTC CASSLLGTSNYEQYF
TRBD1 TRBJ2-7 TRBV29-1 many TGCAGCGTTGCCAGAACCGGGACAGGGACCCCGAGGGGGGAGCAGTACTTC CSVARTGTGTPRGEQYF
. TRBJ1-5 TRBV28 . TGTGCCAGCAGTTTAGCTCAGGGGTCGAATCAGCCCCAGCATTTT CASSLAQGSNQPQHF
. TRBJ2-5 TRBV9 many TGTGCCAGCAGCGCCGTTGCGTCGGAGGGAGAGACCCAGTACTTC CASSAVASEGETQYF
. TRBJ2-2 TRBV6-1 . TGTGCCAGCTGGAGGGCAGGGGGGATCGGGGAGCTGTTTTTT CASWRAGGIGELFF